This T cell receptor (beta chain) was recorded in a study of T cells in localized non-small cell lung cancer. Study results and limitations: Uninvolved adjacent lung had higher T cell clonality than tumor and all other tissues.

Method: immunoSEQ multiplex PCR; TCRdb's copy keeps in-frame clones and lacks some. The table has 5,000 to 6,500 clones, roughly 41% seen once. This clone is medium-sized in the sample. Its antigen is unknown. Trimming took 5 bases from V and 0 from J; bases not matched to a gene: 8. CDR3 size: 17 residues. Germline CDR1 and CDR2: SGHNT and YENEEA. The specimen was lung tumor tissue, collected before any cancer treatment. V and J are TRBV11-3 and TRBJ2-1; 9 bases are shared with TRBD2. The source is a woman aged 35-75 years with stage II squamous cell lung carcinoma. The CDR3 DNA sequence: TGTGCCAGCAGCCAAGGCCCGGGACTAGCCTCCTACAATGAGCAGTTCTTC. Its protein is CASSQGPGLASYNEQFF.